The 29 T cell receptor beta chains below all came from one sample that was sequenced in a study of cytomegalovirus exposure and HLA in healthy donors (dated by TCRdb to about 2017). The library came from the immunoSEQ multiplex PCR assay. The table comes from immuneACCESS by way of TCRdb, which keeps in-frame sequences with V and J called. Part of the clones is missing from these tables; in studies checked, under half for an unresolved V gene and the rest for unknown reasons. This sample lists more than 85,000 clones; about 94% were detected once. Roughly 0.82% of the sample is in the top ten clones. Sequenced material: PBMCs. The source of these receptors is a woman aged 18-29 years in good health and CMV-seronegative.

This chain links TRBV27 with TRBJ1-2, with D tentatively TRBD1 (5 bases). V dropped 2 bases and J dropped 8 bases, with 12 bases sitting between them. The CDR3 consists of 13 residues. Germline V gene sequence: CDR1 MNHEY, CDR2 SMNVEV (reference sequence). CDR3 region: CASSLGGGAGYTF. As DNA, the CDR3 is TGTGCCAGCAGTTTAGGGGGAGGGGCGGGCTACACCTTC.

The chain has TRBV7-9 and TRBJ1-4; D not resolved. Germline V gene sequence: CDR1 SEHNR, CDR2 FQNEAQ (reference sequence). The CDR3 consists of 14 residues. Trimming shortened V by 4 bases and J by 7 bases, and 13 bases separated the two germline ends. CDR3 sequence reads: CASSSGGPVEKLFF. CDR3 DNA: TGTGCCAGCAGCTCGGGTGGTCCAGTTGAAAAACTGTTTTTT. The entire variable domain, with the rest obtained from reference TRBV7-9 and TRBJ1-4, is as follows: DTGVSQNPRHKITKRGQNVTFRCDPISEHNRLYWYRQTLGQGPEFLTYFQNEAQLEKSRLLSDRFSAERPKGSFSTLEIQRTEQGDSAMYLCASSSGGPVEKLFFGSGTQLSVL.

As for this clone: Distinct nucleotide sequences in the sample also encode this CDR3. The chain uses TRBV7-2 and TRBJ2-7, with a tentative D call TRBD1 (6 bases). The germline V gene has CDR1 SGHTA and CDR2 FQGNSA. The CDR3 contains 12 residues. Trimming removed 4 bases at V and 4 bases at J, with 8 bases between. The DNA of the CDR3 is TGTGCCAGCAGCTCTACAGGGTACGAGCAGTACTTC. This gives the protein CASSSTGYEQYF. The entire variable domain, with the rest obtained from reference TRBV7-2 and TRBJ2-7, is as follows: GAGVSQSPSNKVTEKGKDVELRCDPISGHTALYWYRQSLGQGLEFLIYFQGNSAPDKSGLPSDRFSAERTGGSVSTLTIQRTQQEDSAVYLCASSSTGYEQYFGPGTRLTVT.

This chain links TRBV6-5 with TRBJ2-5, with D unresolved. CDR3 size: 14 residues. Trimming took off 5 bases at V and 2 bases at J, with 12 bases between the two ends. Germline assignment: CDR1 MNHEY and CDR2 SVGAGI. CDR3 sequence reads: CASSPKILQETQYF. DNA of the CDR3: TGTGCCAGCAGTCCGAAGATTCTACAAGAGACCCAGTACTTC.

This chain joins TRBV5-1 and TRBJ1-2; TRBD1 aligns across 8 bases. CDR1 and CDR2 (germline): SGHRS, YFSETQ. The J segment lost 3 bases and the V segment lost 4 bases, leaving 5 bases of the junction unmatched. The CDR3 is made up of 14 amino acids. The CDR3 DNA reads as TGCGCCAGCAGCCGACAGGGGCGGGACTATGGCTACACCTTC. Amino acid sequence: CASSRQGRDYGYTF.

The rearrangement links TRBV9 to TRBJ2-5, with TRBD1 matching over 12 bases. The CDR3 is 20 residues long. Trimming took 3 bases from V and 3 from J; bases not matched to a gene: 18. The germline V gene has CDR1 SGDLS and CDR2 YYNGEE. CDR3 region: CASSESGTGGAVGRKETQYF. The CDR3, as DNA: TGTGCCAGCAGCGAATCCGGGACAGGGGGCGCGGTAGGCCGAAAAGAGACCCAGTACTTC.

The rearrangement joins TRBV30 to TRBJ1-2, with unresolved D. There are 14 residues in the CDR3. The germline gives CDR1 GTSNPN, CDR2 SVGIG (reference sequence). Trimming removed 1 base from V and 5 bases from J, with 14 bases in between. CDR3 residues: CAWSAVTTLYGYTF. The CDR3 region has the DNA TGTGCCTGGAGTGCTGTCACAACATTATATGGCTACACCTTC. The variable domain in full, with the rest retrieved from reference TRBV30 and TRBJ1-2, is SQTIHQWPATLVQPVGSPLSLECTVEGTSNPNLYWYRQAAGRGLQLLFYSVGIGQISSEVPQNLSASRPQDRQFILSSKKLLLSDSGFYLCAWSAVTTLYGYTFGSGTRLTVV.

A single count supports this clone. The chain links TRBV27 to TRBJ2-7; 9 bases match TRBD2. The V gene end was trimmed by 8 bases and the J gene end by 2 bases; junction bases not matched to a gene: 4. This CDR3 has 13 amino acids. Germline CDR1 MNHEY, CDR2 SMNVEV (reference sequence). DNA for the CDR3: TGTGCCAGCGACCTAGCGGGGCCCTACGAGCAGTACTTC. Protein sequence: CASDLAGPYEQYF.

This chain joins TRBV19 and TRBJ1-2; 8 positions agree with TRBD1. The CDR3 sequence is 15 residues long. The J segment lost 4 bases and the V segment lost 1 base, leaving 5 bases of the junction unmatched. The germline CDR1 and CDR2 sequences are LNHDA and SQIVND (reference sequence). DNA for the CDR3: TGTGCCAGTAGTATAGGACCAGGGGGCGTCTATGGCTACACCTTC. It specifies CASSIGPGGVYGYTF.

This rearrangement joins TRBV7-2 to TRBJ2-1, with 8 bases aligning to TRBD2. The CDR3 is 15 residues long. With V trimmed by 1 base and J by 9 bases, 8 bases remained unmatched. CDR1 and CDR2 from the germline V gene are SGHTA and FQGNSA. The chain's CDR3 is CASSLVSGLEGEQFF. Written as DNA, the CDR3 is TGTGCCAGCAGCTTAGTCTCGGGACTAGAGGGTGAGCAGTTCTTC.

The rearrangement links TRBV2 to TRBJ1-5; no firm D call. CDR3 length equals 12 residues. The V end was cut by 4 bases, the J end by 6 bases, with 7 bases between. CDR1 and CDR2 from the germline V gene are SNHLY and FYNNEI. CDR3: CASSVSRQPQHF. The DNA of the CDR3 is TGTGCCAGCAGTGTGTCGCGTCAGCCCCAGCATTTT. The whole variable domain, remainder taken from reference TRBV2 and TRBJ1-5, is EPEVTQTPSHQVTQMGQEVILRCVPISNHLYFYWYRQILGQKVEFLVSFYNNEISEKSEIFDDQFSVERPDGSNFTLKIRSTKLEDSAMYFCASSVSRQPQHFGDGTRLSIL.

The chain combines TRBV6-5 with TRBJ1-1; D may be TRBD1 (6 bases). Germline CDR1 is MNHEY and CDR2 is SVGAGI. The CDR3 sequence is 12 residues long. The V gene lost 2 bases and the J gene lost 11 bases, with 12 bases spanning the gap. CDR3 loop: CASSYGGQEAFF. The CDR3 DNA reads TGTGCCAGCAGTTACGGGGGACAAGAGGCTTTCTTT.

V is TRBV7-2 and J is TRBJ2-7; the match to TRBD1 covers 8 bases. The germline gives CDR1 SGHTA, CDR2 FQGNSA. The CDR3 covers 15 residues. Losses at the gene ends were 3 bases for V and 7 bases for J; bases not matched to a gene: 11. CDR3 protein: CASSLLTGARREQYF. The CDR3 DNA follows: TGTGCCAGCAGCTTGTTGACAGGGGCCCGTCGGGAGCAGTACTTC.

This sequence joins TRBV14 and TRBJ2-1, with D unclear. The germline gives CDR1 SGHDN, CDR2 FVKESK. CDR3 length: 11 amino acids. The germline V and J ends were trimmed by 4 bases and 10 bases, with 8 bases remaining between them. The CDR3 spells CASSRVLEQFF. The CDR3 DNA is TGTGCCAGCAGCCGAGTTTTAGAGCAGTTCTTC.

The chain has TRBV19 and TRBJ1-5, with TRBD1 matching over 7 bases. There are 16 residues in the CDR3. V was pared by 8 bases and J by 0 bases, with 10 bases of the junction left unmatched. The germline V gene has CDR1 LNHDA and CDR2 SQIVND (reference sequence). In nucleotides, the CDR3 is TGTGCCAGTGGCACAGGGGCCCCCTATAGCAATCAGCCCCAGCATTTT. This gives the protein CASGTGAPYSNQPQHF.

This chain links TRBV27 with TRBJ2-7; 7 nucleotides line up with TRBD1. This CDR3 contains 14 residues. Looked up from germline, CDR1 is MNHEY and CDR2 is SMNVEV (reference sequence). The J segment lost 2 bases and the V segment lost 5 bases, leaving 6 bases of the junction unmatched. The CDR3 region is CASSTLDRPYEQYF. The CDR3 DNA is TGTGCCAGCAGTACCCTGGACAGGCCCTACGAGCAGTACTTC.

The chain uses TRBV29-1 and TRBJ1-2, with TRBD1 matching 8 bases. With V trimmed by 7 bases and J by 8 bases, 12 bases remained unmatched. There are 13 residues in the CDR3. Germline V gene lookup returns CDR1 SQVTM and CDR2 ANQGSEA. CDR3 loop: CSAWDRLRGGYTF. The CDR3, as DNA: TGCAGCGCCTGGGACAGGTTAAGGGGAGGCTACACCTTC.

The V call is TRBV5-6, the J call TRBJ2-1, with a possible D match to TRBD1 (6 bases). The CDR3 consists of 12 residues. Germline values: CDR1 SGHDT, CDR2 YYEEEE. Trimming removed 1 base from V and 8 bases from J, with 7 bases in between. This CDR3 reads CASSLTGYEQFF. Here the CDR3 DNA reads TGTGCCAGCAGCTTGACAGGGTATGAGCAGTTCTTC.

The V gene is TRBV11-2, the J gene TRBJ2-4; D remains ambiguous. Germline V gene lookup returns CDR1 SGHAT and CDR2 FQNNGV. Between the trimmed V and J ends, which lost 0 bases and 7 bases, there was a span of 13 bases. The CDR3 is 15 residues long. The CDR3 region is CASSLDLPPRNIQYF. The CDR3 DNA reads as TGTGCCAGCAGCTTAGATCTGCCGCCACGGAACATTCAGTACTTC. Full variable domain (missing parts from reference TRBV11-2 and TRBJ2-4): EAGVAQSPRYKIIEKRQSVAFWCNPISGHATLYWYQQILGQGPKLLIQFQNNGVVDDSQLPKDRFSAERLKGVDSTLKIQPAKLEDSAVYLCASSLDLPPRNIQYFGAGTRLSVL.

The rearrangement uses TRBV6-5 and TRBJ2-1; possible D gene TRBD2, 6 bases. The germline V gene has CDR1 MNHEY and CDR2 SVGAGI. The CDR3 has 15 residues. V was cut by 5 bases and J by 0 bases, with 11 bases left in between. The CDR3 region has the DNA TGTGCCAGCAGTGGGGTGGGAGGCTCCTACAATGAGCAGTTCTTC. It yields the protein CASSGVGGSYNEQFF.

The rearrangement links TRBV7-2 to TRBJ1-4; TRBD1 agrees at 9 bases. Germline assignment: CDR1 SGHTA and CDR2 FQGNSA. This CDR3 is built from 14 residues. The V gene end was trimmed by 4 bases and the J gene end by 5 bases; junction bases not matched to a gene: 2. The CDR3 here is CASSSGTGNEKLFF. The CDR3 DNA follows: TGTGCCAGCAGCTCCGGGACAGGGAATGAAAAACTGTTTTTT.

This clone appeared once. The chain uses TRBV9 and TRBJ1-3, with 7 bases identical to TRBD1. V gave up 0 bases and J gave up 5 bases; unmatched junction bases: 2. The CDR3 runs 14 residues. Germline V gene lookup returns CDR1 SGDLS and CDR2 YYNGEE. The CDR3 loop is CASSVEGGRNTIYF. The CDR3 DNA reads TGTGCCAGCAGCGTAGAAGGGGGCAGAAACACCATATATTTT.

V usage is TRBV29-1 and J usage is TRBJ2-1; tentatively, D is TRBD2 (6 bases). This CDR3 region has 12 residues. Germline V lookup: CDR1 SQVTM, CDR2 ANQGSEA. V gave up 1 base and J gave up 8 bases, with 9 bases separating them. The CDR3 spells CSVEAGADEQFF. CDR3 coding DNA: TGCAGCGTTGAAGCGGGAGCGGATGAGCAGTTCTTC.

The V and J genes are TRBV5-1 and TRBJ1-1; 8 positions agree with TRBD1. Per germline, CDR1 SGHRS and CDR2 YFSETQ. Trimming at V came to 4 bases and at J to 1 base, leaving 6 bases not matched to a gene. The length of the CDR3 is 15 residues. CDR3 sequence reads: CASSLTGGANTEAFF. CDR3 bases: TGCGCCAGCAGCCTAACAGGGGGAGCGAACACTGAAGCTTTCTTT.

V usage is TRBV18 and J usage is TRBJ1-1, with TRBD1 matching 8 bases. This CDR3 has 17 amino acids. Germline assignment: CDR1 KGHSH and CDR2 LQKENI. The trim removed 5 bases at V and 1 base at J, leaving 12 bases unmatched. CDR3 protein: CASSSTTGGFGNTEAFF. The CDR3 nucleotides are TGTGCCAGCTCAAGTACTACAGGGGGGTTTGGGAACACTGAAGCTTTCTTT. Looking up the rest from reference TRBV18 and TRBJ1-1 gives the full variable domain: NAGVMQNPRHLVRRRGQEARLRCSPMKGHSHVYWYRQLPEEGLKFMVYLQKENIIDESGMPKERFSAEFPKEGPSILRIQQVVRGDSAAYFCASSSTTGGFGNTEAFFGQGTRLTVV.

The chain employs TRBV27 and TRBJ2-7, with TRBD1 matching over 8 bases. V gave up 4 bases and J gave up 2 bases; unmatched junction bases: 13. The CDR3 covers 17 residues. Per germline, CDR1 MNHEY and CDR2 SMNVEV (reference sequence). The CDR3 protein is CASSSLLGQGPTYEQYF. The CDR3 bases are TGTGCCAGCAGTTCGTTACTCGGACAGGGCCCAACCTACGAGCAGTACTTC.

The chain joins TRBV10-2 to TRBJ2-7; D gene unclear. The CDR3 is made up of 11 amino acids. The V end was cut by 7 bases, the J end by 5 bases, with 9 bases between. Germline CDR1 and CDR2: WSHSY and SAAADI. CDR3 coding DNA: TGCGCCAGCACCCTATCGAACGAGCAGTACTTC. Translating gives CASTLSNEQYF.

The gene calls are TRBV7-2 and TRBJ2-3; 9 positions agree with TRBD1. Germline CDR1 reads SGHTA; CDR2 reads FQGNSA. V was pared by 5 bases and J by 2 bases, with 5 bases of the junction left unmatched. This CDR3 spans 15 amino acids. The CDR3 nucleotides are TGTGCCAGCAGCGGACAGGGGATGGCCACAGATACGCAGTATTTT. It yields the protein CASSGQGMATDTQYF.

V gene TRBV9 combines with J gene TRBJ2-1, with D uncertain. Trimming took off 0 bases at V and 6 bases at J, with 10 bases between the two ends. The germline V gene encodes CDR1 SGDLS and CDR2 YYNGEE. The CDR3 has 14 amino acids. The CDR3 DNA follows: TGTGCCAGCAGCGTAGAGGAACAGATCAATGAGCAGTTCTTC. Residues: CASSVEEQINEQFF. Together with reference TRBV9 and TRBJ2-1, the CDR3 gives the full variable domain: DSGVTQTPKHLITATGQRVTLRCSPRSGDLSVYWYQQSLDQGLQFLIQYYNGEERAKGNILERFSAQQFPDLHSELNLSSLELGDSALYFCASSVEEQINEQFFGPGTRLTVL.